The 9 T cell receptor beta chains listed next were all sequenced from one sample in a study of identifying expanded T cells in peripheral blood. Sequenced by immunoSEQ multiplex PCR; TCRdb stores in-frame clones only, minus some. The sample yields 60,000 to 70,000 clones, more than 75% seen once. Sequenced: blood. The origin of the receptors is a person between 18 and 75 years old in good health.

The rearrangement joins TRBV5-1 to TRBJ2-7, with 9 bases aligning to TRBD1. V dropped 0 bases and J dropped 4; count of bases not matched to a gene: 8. The germline V gene encodes CDR1 SGHRS and CDR2 YFSETQ. CDR3 size: 16 residues. CDR3 region: CASSLAPGQGLYEQYF. The CDR3 nucleotides are TGCGCCAGCAGCTTGGCTCCTGGACAGGGGCTGTACGAGCAGTACTTC.

The gene calls are TRBV29-1 and TRBJ2-7; D is uncertain. The CDR3 spans 11 residues. Germline loops: CDR1 SQVTM, CDR2 ANQGSEA. V lost 1 base and J 8 bases, leaving 9 bases between the germline ends. The CDR3 loop is CSVEVGMQQYF. DNA for the CDR3: TGCAGCGTTGAAGTAGGGATGCAGCAGTACTTC.

The gene calls are TRBV7-2 and TRBJ1-5; tentative D call: TRBD1 (5 bases). The V end lost 5 bases, the J end lost 3 bases, and 14 bases lay between the germline ends. The CDR3 sequence is 15 residues long. Germline values: CDR1 SGHTA, CDR2 FQGNSA. The CDR3 protein is CASSKSGTNNQPQHF. CDR3 DNA: TGTGCCAGCAGCAAATCCGGGACGAACAATCAGCCCCAGCATTTT.

The chain combines TRBV20-1 with TRBJ2-1, with D unclear. The CDR3 is made up of 11 amino acids. V lost 5 bases and J 10 bases, leaving 12 bases between the germline ends. CDR1 is DFQATT, CDR2 SNEGSKA, per germline (reference sequence). The CDR3 loop reads CSAATDREQFF. DNA for the CDR3: TGCAGTGCTGCAACGGACCGAGAGCAGTTCTTC.

The genes are TRBV7-9 and TRBJ2-7; tentatively, D is TRBD1 (6 bases). CDR1 is SEHNR, CDR2 FQNEAQ, per germline (reference sequence). The germline V and J ends were trimmed by 5 bases and 4 bases, with 12 bases remaining between them. CDR3 size: 13 residues. CDR3 in amino acids: CASSLGTKYEQYF. The CDR3 nucleotides are TGTGCCAGCAGCCTCGGGACAAAATACGAGCAGTACTTC.

CDR3 amino acids: CASSLRDQPQHF. The CDR3 DNA sequence: TGTGCCAGCAGCCTCAGAGATCAGCCCCAGCATTTT. The chain combines TRBV5-8 with TRBJ1-5; D is uncertain. Trimming cost V 4 bases and J 5 bases, with 7 bases left between them. Germline V CDR1 and CDR2: SGHTS, YDEGEE. The length of the CDR3 is 12 residues.

The CDR3 protein is CASSQGLQGRKFF. The CDR3 DNA follows: TGTGCCAGCAGCCAAGGATTACAGGGGAGGAAGTTCTTC. This rearrangement joins TRBV14 to TRBJ2-1; D might be TRBD1 (7 bases). The CDR3 runs to 13 residues. Germline V gene sequence: CDR1 SGHDN, CDR2 FVKESK. V lost 1 base and J lost 14, with 15 bases in between.

As regards this clone: Other DNA variants within this sample encode the same CDR3. The chain couples TRBV18 to TRBJ2-3; no firm D call. Looked up from germline, CDR1 is KGHSH and CDR2 is LQKENI. Trimming removed 0 bases at V and 0 bases at J, with 1 base between. The CDR3 is 13 residues long. The CDR3 coding sequence is TGTGCCAGCTCACCACCAAGCACAGATACGCAGTATTTT. It specifies CASSPPSTDTQYF.

DNA of the CDR3: TGTGCCAGCAGCCTAGGGGGACAGGAGTCTGAGACCCAGTACTTC. It specifies CASSLGGQESETQYF. V usage is TRBV7-2 and J usage is TRBJ2-5, with 8 bases identical to TRBD1. Germline assignment: CDR1 SGHTA and CDR2 FQGNSA. The CDR3 loop spans 15 amino acids. V lost 5 bases and J lost 5; bases outside the gene matches: 10.